These T cell receptor beta chains were read from a single sample in a study of identical twins. One entry per CDR3 protein results from TCRdb running MiXCR on the 5' RACE reads. Of fewer than 900,000 distinct CDR3 sequences in the sample, around 20% were seen once. The sample was also linked to a second study, of T cells expressing NK-cell markers.

The sequenced sample was PBMCs. Receptors originate from a woman younger than 35 in good health. CDR3s include the opening cysteine and the closing phenylalanine or tryptophan. D genes are given only for firm matches. Rows may omit the clone size; those that give it use once, few, many or a size class.

>TRBV12-3/TRBV12-4|TRBD1|few|TRBJ2-1
TGTGCCAGCAGCTTCCGGGACAGGGGCGTCAATGAGCAGTTCTTC
CASSFRDRGVNEQFF
>TRBV5-6|TRBD1|few|TRBJ2-3
TGTGCCAGCAGCTTCCGACAGGGATTTGAGGATACGCAGTATTTT
CASSFRQGFEDTQYF
>TRBV28|.|.|TRBJ1-1
TGTGCCAGCAGTTTATTTTCTGTGAACACTGAAGCTTTCTTT
CASSLFSVNTEAFF
>TRBV12-3/TRBV12-4|TRBD1|many|TRBJ2-7
TGTGCCAGCAGCCGGGACAGGGCCTACGAGCAGTACTTC
CASSRDRAYEQYF
>TRBV5-1|.|.|TRBJ2-7
TGCGCCAGCAGCTCCTTATTGGGGGAGCAGTACTTC
CASSSLLGEQYF
>TRBV11-1|.|few|TRBJ2-1
TGTGCCAGCAGCTTACAACAGGTTGAGCAGTTCTTC
CASSLQQVEQFF
>TRBV15|.|.|TRBJ2-3
TGTGCCACCAGCAGAGATTTCGGCGGAACCACAGATACGCAGTATTTT
CATSRDFGGTTDTQYF
>TRBV2|.|once|TRBJ2-3
TGTGCCAGCAAGTCCCGAACAGATACGCAGTATTTT
CASKSRTDTQYF
>TRBV20-1|.|.|TRBJ2-1
TGCAGTGCTATGGGAAGCGGCTCCTACAATGAGCAGTTCTTC
CSAMGSGSYNEQFF
>TRBV2|TRBD1|.|TRBJ1-2
TGTGCCAGCAGCCCTACCGGACAGGGTCGGGGCTACACCTTC
CASSPTGQGRGYTF
>TRBV7-9|TRBD1|.|TRBJ2-5
TGTGCCAGCAGCTCCCTGGACAGGGGGGGAGAGACCCAGTACTTC
CASSSLDRGGETQYF
>TRBV7-6|TRBD2|.|TRBJ2-1
TGTGCCAGCAGCGCCCCGGGGGGTGAGCAGTTCTTC
CASSAPGGEQFF
>TRBV7-6|.|.|TRBJ1-1
TGTGCCAGCAGCGCGGGAGGGGGGATGAACACTGAAGCTTTCTTT
CASSAGGGMNTEAFF
>TRBV29-1|.|few|TRBJ2-7
TGCAGCGTTGGGACCTTGGACTCCTACGAGCAGTACTTC
CSVGTLDSYEQYF
>TRBV5-1|.|.|TRBJ2-5
TGCGCCAGCAGCGCGACGAGACAGGGAGGAGAGACCCAGTACTTC
CASSATRQGGETQYF
>TRBV4-3|.|.|TRBJ1-2
TGCGCCAGCAGCCAAGAAGTCCTCTGGTCTTCCTATGGCTACACCTTC
CASSQEVLWSSYGYTF
>TRBV15|.|.|TRBJ1-2
TGTGCCACCGAGAAGGGGGATAGGAACTATGGCTACACCTTC
CATEKGDRNYGYTF
>TRBV12-3/TRBV12-4|TRBD1|few|TRBJ2-6
TGTGCCAGCAGCATACAGGGGGCCCTCTCTGGGGCCAACGTCCTGACTTTC
CASSIQGALSGANVLTF
>TRBV7-9|.|.|TRBJ2-1
TGTGCCAGCAGCTCTCCTATCGGGGCGGTGGATGAGCAGTTCTTC
CASSSPIGAVDEQFF
>TRBV3-1|TRBD2|many|TRBJ2-1
TGTGCCAGCAGCCTGGGACTAGACAATGAGCAGTTCTTC
CASSLGLDNEQFF